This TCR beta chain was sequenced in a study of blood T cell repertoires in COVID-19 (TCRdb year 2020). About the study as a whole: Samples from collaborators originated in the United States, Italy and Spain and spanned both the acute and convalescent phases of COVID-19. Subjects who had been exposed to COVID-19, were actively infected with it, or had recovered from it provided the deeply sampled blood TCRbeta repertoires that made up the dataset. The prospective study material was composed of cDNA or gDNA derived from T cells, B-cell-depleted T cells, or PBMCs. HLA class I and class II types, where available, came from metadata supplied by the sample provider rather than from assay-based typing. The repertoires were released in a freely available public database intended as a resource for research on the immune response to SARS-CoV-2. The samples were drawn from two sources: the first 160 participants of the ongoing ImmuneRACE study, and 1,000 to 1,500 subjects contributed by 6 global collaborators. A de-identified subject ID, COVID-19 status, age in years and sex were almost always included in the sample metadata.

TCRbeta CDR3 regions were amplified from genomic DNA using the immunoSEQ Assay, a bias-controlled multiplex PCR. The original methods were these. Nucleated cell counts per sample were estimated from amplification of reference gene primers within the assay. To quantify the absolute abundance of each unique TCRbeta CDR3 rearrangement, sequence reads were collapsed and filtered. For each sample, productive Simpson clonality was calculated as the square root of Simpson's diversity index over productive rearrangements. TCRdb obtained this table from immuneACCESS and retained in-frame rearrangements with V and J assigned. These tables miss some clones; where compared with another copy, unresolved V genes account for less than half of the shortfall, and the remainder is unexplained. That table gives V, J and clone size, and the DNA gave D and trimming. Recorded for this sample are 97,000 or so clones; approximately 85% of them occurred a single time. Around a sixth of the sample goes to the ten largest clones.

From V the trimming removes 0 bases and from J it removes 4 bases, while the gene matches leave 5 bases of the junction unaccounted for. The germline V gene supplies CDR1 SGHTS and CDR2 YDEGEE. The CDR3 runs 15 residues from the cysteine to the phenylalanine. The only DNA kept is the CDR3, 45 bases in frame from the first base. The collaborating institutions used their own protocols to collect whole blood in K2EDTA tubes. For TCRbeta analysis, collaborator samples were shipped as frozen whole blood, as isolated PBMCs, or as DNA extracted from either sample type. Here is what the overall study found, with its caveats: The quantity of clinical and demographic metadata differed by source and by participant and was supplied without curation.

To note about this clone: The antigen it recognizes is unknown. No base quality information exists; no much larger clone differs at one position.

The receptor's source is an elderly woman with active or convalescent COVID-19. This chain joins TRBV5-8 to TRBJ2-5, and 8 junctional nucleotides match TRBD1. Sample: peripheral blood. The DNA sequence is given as TGTGCCAGCAGCTTGGAAGGCAGGGGGCTAGAGACCCAGTACTTC. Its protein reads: CASSLEGRGLETQYF.